Shown below are 31 T cell receptor beta chains from a single sample sequenced in a study of OX40 agonist ivuxolimab in advanced cancers. The library was generated by the immunoSEQ multiplex PCR assay. TCRdb retrieved this table from immuneACCESS and kept in-frame rearrangements only. Not all clones are present; in checked studies, unresolved V genes account for under half, and no reason is known for the remainder. This sample comprises roughly 80,000 clones, 85% to 95% of them detected only once. The ten largest clones represent roughly 0.69% of the sample. This material consisted of CD4+ or CD8+ T cells sorted from blood, taken in a trial of the OX40 agonist ivuxolimab. The source of these receptors is an adult with an advanced solid tumor such as melanoma, head and neck, liver or kidney cancer.

This clone was observed once. The chain employs TRBV19 and TRBJ2-1; 7 bases align to TRBD1. J was trimmed by 4 bases and V by 5 bases; bases with no gene match: 8. CDR1 is LNHDA, CDR2 SQIVND, per germline (reference sequence). CDR3 length: 15 residues. For the CDR3, the DNA is TGTGCCAGTAGTCTTTCAGGGACAGTTTACAATGAGCAGTTCTTC. Translated, it gives CASSLSGTVYNEQFF.

This clone appeared once. CDR3 sequence: CASSQEGLGRYNEQFF. CDR3 nucleotide sequence: TGCGCCAGCAGCCAAGAAGGTTTGGGCCGGTACAATGAGCAGTTCTTC. The rearrangement uses TRBV4-3 and TRBJ2-1, with D unresolved. There are 16 residues in the CDR3. The germline gives CDR1 LGHNA, CDR2 YSLEER. V lost 0 bases and J 4 bases, leaving 13 bases between the germline ends.

In this sample, this clone turned up once. The V gene is TRBV9, the J gene TRBJ1-3; D gene ambiguous. The germline V gene encodes CDR1 SGDLS and CDR2 YYNGEE. CDR3 length equals 15 residues. Trimming took off 0 bases at V and 2 bases at J, with 9 bases between the two ends. CDR3 sequence reads: CASSVAPAAGNTIYF. The CDR3 nucleotides are TGTGCCAGCAGCGTAGCCCCAGCTGCTGGAAACACCATATATTTT.

The chain links TRBV7-2 to TRBJ1-5, with 7 bases fitting TRBD1. CDR1 is SGHTA and CDR2 is FQGNSA in the germline V gene. The CDR3 loop spans 15 amino acids. Germline trimming cut 3 bases from V and 6 bases from J; bases unmatched to any gene: 8. CDR3 nucleotides: TGTGCCAGCAGCTTCCAGGGGGATCTTAGTCAGCCCCAGCATTTT. Its translation is CASSFQGDLSQPQHF.

V and J are TRBV2 and TRBJ1-1; D is possibly TRBD1 (5 bases). The V gene lost 5 bases and the J gene lost 4 bases, with 11 bases spanning the gap. This CDR3 spans 13 amino acids. Germline V lookup: CDR1 SNHLY, CDR2 FYNNEI. CDR3 in amino acids: CASSIGAGTEAFF. The CDR3 DNA follows: TGTGCCAGCAGTATTGGGGCTGGCACTGAAGCTTTCTTT.

The chain combines TRBV4-2 with TRBJ1-1, with a possible D match to TRBD1 (6 bases). The CDR3 runs to 15 residues. The germline V and J ends were trimmed by 0 bases and 5 bases, with 13 bases remaining between them. The germline CDR1 and CDR2 sequences are LGHNA and YNFKEQ. CDR3 sequence reads: CASSQEGQGRTEAFF. CDR3 in DNA: TGTGCCAGCAGCCAAGAGGGGCAGGGGAGGACTGAAGCTTTCTTT.

This chain links TRBV19 with TRBJ2-2, with 7 bases lining up with TRBD1. The CDR3 is made up of 14 amino acids. The V gene's germline CDR1 is LNHDA and CDR2 SQIVND (reference sequence). V shed 6 bases and J 1 base; nucleotides not matched to a gene: 2. CDR3 sequence reads: CASRGTENTGELFF. CDR3 sequence (DNA): TGTGCCAGTAGGGGGACAGAGAACACCGGGGAGCTGTTTTTT.

J is TRBJ2-7 and V is TRBV5-1, with D possibly matching TRBD2 (7 bases). CDR1 and CDR2 (germline): SGHRS, YFSETQ. The CDR3 consists of 14 residues. Trimming took off 2 bases at V and 5 bases at J, with 14 bases between the two ends. The CDR3 DNA reads TGCGCCAGCAGCTTCTGGCAGGGGAGGGACGAGCAGTACTTC. This translates into CASSFWQGRDEQYF.

The gene calls are TRBV2 and TRBJ2-7, with 8 nucleotides matching TRBD2. V lost 4 bases and J lost 7; bases outside the gene matches: 9. Germline CDR1 is SNHLY and CDR2 is FYNNEI. The CDR3 runs to 14 residues. In DNA form, the CDR3 reads TGTGCCAGCAGTGGTTTGACGGGAGGGCGGGAGCAGTACTTC. Encoded protein: CASSGLTGGREQYF.

The chain uses TRBV28 and TRBJ2-1; 7 bases line up with TRBD2. Germline V gene sequence: CDR1 MDHEN, CDR2 SYDVKM. The CDR3 length is 15 residues. With V trimmed by 7 bases and J by 6 bases, 12 bases remained unmatched. The CDR3 DNA follows: TGTGCCAGCACCCACCGGAGGACTAGTCTCAATGAGCAGTTCTTC. Its translation is CASTHRRTSLNEQFF.

The chain is built from TRBV29-1 and TRBJ2-3; D not resolved. Germline CDR1 reads SQVTM; CDR2 reads ANQGSEA. The germline V and J ends were trimmed by 7 bases and 3 bases, with 14 bases remaining between them. The CDR3 covers 13 residues. The CDR3 loop is CSAIGPPTDTQYF. The CDR3, as DNA: TGCAGCGCCATTGGGCCACCGACAGATACGCAGTATTTT.

The J gene is TRBJ1-5, the V gene TRBV14; D might be TRBD1 (5 bases). The V gene's germline CDR1 is SGHDN and CDR2 FVKESK. Trimming shortened V by 0 bases and J by 3 bases, and 18 bases separated the two germline ends. The CDR3 sequence is 18 residues long. CDR3 sequence: CASSQDLGTETINQPQHF. The CDR3, as DNA: TGTGCCAGCAGCCAAGATCTAGGGACTGAGACTATCAATCAGCCCCAGCATTTT.

The rearrangement uses TRBV6-5 and TRBJ1-5, with D hard to call. The germline V gene encodes CDR1 MNHEY and CDR2 SVGAGI. The CDR3 has 14 amino acids. V lost 2 bases to trimming and J lost 0 bases, with 5 bases between them. The CDR3 DNA reads TGTGCCAGCAGTTACAGGGATAGCAATCAGCCCCAGCATTTT. Translating it yields CASSYRDSNQPQHF.

The rearrangement joins TRBV19 to TRBJ1-1, with 7 bases that match TRBD1. This CDR3 is 16 amino acids long. V dropped 1 base and J dropped 5; count of bases not matched to a gene: 10. Germline CDR1 reads LNHDA; CDR2 reads SQIVND (reference sequence). CDR3 residues: CASSIGLRGRGTEAFF. CDR3 sequence (DNA): TGTGCCAGTAGTATAGGCCTGAGGGGGCGGGGGACTGAAGCTTTCTTT. Using reference TRBV19 and TRBJ1-1 for the parts outside the CDR3, the full variable domain is DGGITQSPKYLFRKEGQNVTLSCEQNLNHDAMYWYRQDPGQGLRLIYYSQIVNDFQKGDIAEGYSVSREKKESFPLTVTSAQKNPTAFYLCASSIGLRGRGTEAFFGQGTRLTVV.

The gene calls are TRBV9 and TRBJ2-1; no definite D call. The V end was cut by 1 base, the J end by 5 bases, with 10 bases between. Germline CDR1 reads SGDLS; CDR2 reads YYNGEE. The CDR3 sequence is 14 residues long. For the CDR3, the DNA is TGTGCCAGCAGCGTAAGTGGGAACAACAATGAGCAGTTCTTC. It translates to CASSVSGNNNEQFF.

The chain employs TRBV5-4 and TRBJ2-7, with 9 bases aligning to TRBD1. This CDR3 is 14 amino acids long. Germline V gene sequence: CDR1 SGHNT, CDR2 YYREEE (reference sequence). With 4 bases clipped from V and 6 bases from J, the junction kept 8 bases outside the gene matches. CDR3 region: CASSVDRGSVEQYF. The CDR3 nucleotides are TGTGCCAGCAGCGTCGACAGGGGGAGTGTCGAGCAGTACTTC.

The J gene is TRBJ2-3, the V gene TRBV10-3; 7 bases are shared with TRBD2. CDR3 length: 15 amino acids. V shed 8 bases and J 3 bases; nucleotides not matched to a gene: 11. CDR1 and CDR2 (germline): ENHRY, SYGVKD. The CDR3 DNA reads TGTGCCATCGGGGGGGAGGGAGACGAGACAGATACGCAGTATTTT. Protein sequence: CAIGGEGDETDTQYF.

This clone was found once. The chain carries TRBV28 and TRBJ2-3; possible D gene TRBD2, 6 bases. Germline V lookup: CDR1 MDHEN, CDR2 SYDVKM. The germline V and J ends were trimmed by 5 bases and 7 bases, with 13 bases remaining between them. This CDR3 comprises 13 residues. CDR3 in amino acids: CASSPGGSNTQYF. The DNA for the CDR3 is TGTGCCAGCAGTCCCGGAGGGTCGAATACGCAGTATTTT.

This chain connects TRBV14 to TRBJ1-5; D not certain. The CDR3 is 13 amino acids. The V gene's germline CDR1 is SGHDN and CDR2 FVKESK. Trimming removed 2 bases from V and 9 bases from J, with 11 bases in between. The CDR3: CASSQSGLAPQHF. The CDR3, as DNA: TGTGCCAGCAGCCAATCGGGCCTCGCGCCCCAGCATTTT. Based on the CDR3 plus reference TRBV14 and TRBJ1-5, the full variable domain is EAGVTQFPSHSVIEKGQTVTLRCDPISGHDNLYWYRRVMGKEIKFLLHFVKESKQDESGMPNNRFLAERTGGTYSTLKVQPAELEDSGVYFCASSQSGLAPQHFGDGTRLSIL.

The rearrangement joins TRBV19 to TRBJ2-1, with TRBD2 matching 9 bases. Germline CDR1 reads LNHDA; CDR2 reads SQIVND (reference sequence). The CDR3 contains 15 residues. V lost 1 base to trimming and J lost 7 bases; unmatched junction nucleotides: 5. The CDR3 protein is CASSIVLAGRNEQFF. DNA of the CDR3: TGTGCCAGTAGTATAGTTCTAGCGGGAAGGAATGAGCAGTTCTTC.

This sequence joins TRBV28 and TRBJ1-2; D remains unclear. Germline V gene lookup returns CDR1 MDHEN and CDR2 SYDVKM. The CDR3 loop spans 13 amino acids. V lost 0 bases and J 6 bases, leaving 8 bases between the germline ends. As DNA, the CDR3 is TGTGCCAGCAGTTTATGGGCAGGACATGGCTACACCTTC. Its translation: CASSLWAGHGYTF.

The gene calls are TRBV11-2 and TRBJ1-2; D is perhaps TRBD1 (5 bases). V shed 2 bases and J shed 1 base, with 5 bases lying between them. There are 13 residues in the CDR3. Germline-derived CDR1 and CDR2 are SGHAT and FQNNGV. CDR3 sequence reads: CASSLQGNYGYTF. In nucleotides, the CDR3 is TGTGCCAGCAGCTTACAGGGTAACTATGGCTACACCTTC.

The CDR3 reads CATHRGRLETQYF. The CDR3 DNA is TGTGCCACCCACAGGGGGCGCCTAGAGACCCAGTACTTC. The rearrangement links TRBV2 to TRBJ2-5; 9 bases are shared with TRBD1. This CDR3 region has 13 residues. V trimming: 10 bases; J trimming: 4 bases; junction bases outside the gene matches: 7. The germline CDR1 and CDR2 sequences are SNHLY and FYNNEI.

J is TRBJ1-2 and V is TRBV29-1; D gene uncertain. CDR1 SQVTM and CDR2 ANQGSEA come from the germline V gene. This CDR3 is 12 amino acids long. V was pared by 6 bases and J by 4 bases, with 12 bases between. In DNA form, the CDR3 reads TGCAGCGTGTTAGGGAGGACCTATGGCTACACCTTC. Translating it yields CSVLGRTYGYTF.

This chain connects TRBV7-2 to TRBJ1-1, with TRBD1 matching 11 bases. The CDR3 sequence is 15 residues long. Germline V gene sequence: CDR1 SGHTA, CDR2 FQGNSA. The V and J ends lost 3 bases and 11 bases, in that order; junction bases with no gene match: 11. Written as DNA, the CDR3 is TGTGCCAGCAGCTTGGACAGGGGGCCAACATTCAAGGCTTTCTTT. Protein sequence: CASSLDRGPTFKAFF.

The chain has TRBV5-1 and TRBJ1-2; 7 bases match TRBD1. With V trimmed by 6 bases and J by 3 bases, 5 bases remained unmatched. There are 13 residues in the CDR3. Germline V gene sequence: CDR1 SGHRS, CDR2 YFSETQ. The CDR3 DNA sequence: TGCGCCAGCACTCGTGACAGGGACTATGGCTACACCTTC. Translating it yields CASTRDRDYGYTF.

J is TRBJ1-2 and V is TRBV9; no reliable D call. Germline loops: CDR1 SGDLS, CDR2 YYNGEE. CDR3 length equals 13 residues. V lost 6 bases to trimming and J lost 0 bases, with 9 bases between them. The CDR3 region is CASTSVANYGYTF. The CDR3 DNA follows: TGTGCCAGCACCTCCGTGGCTAACTATGGCTACACCTTC.

This chain uses TRBV19 with TRBJ2-2; TRBD1 matches 9 bases. The junction had 19 bases not matched to a gene; V was cut back by 1 base and J by 4 bases. Germline CDR1 is LNHDA and CDR2 is SQIVND (reference sequence). The CDR3 is 21 amino acids. For the CDR3, the DNA is TGTGCCAGTAGTATAGCGAAGGGGACAGGGCGAGCGGGGACCCTCACCGGGGAGCTGTTTTTT. Its protein product is CASSIAKGTGRAGTLTGELFF.

The chain carries TRBV5-6 and TRBJ2-3, with D possibly matching TRBD2 (5 bases). The CDR3 is 16 amino acids. Trimming removed 0 bases from V and 5 bases from J, with 16 bases in between. Germline V gene lookup returns CDR1 SGHDT and CDR2 YYEEEE. In DNA, the CDR3 is TGTGCCAGCAGCTTGGGTTCCGCAGGAGGAAGAGATACGCAGTATTTT. It is translated as CASSLGSAGGRDTQYF.

The rearrangement links TRBV4-2 to TRBJ2-7; TRBD1 matches 9 bases. Germline CDR1 reads LGHNA; CDR2 reads YNFKEQ. The CDR3 consists of 16 residues. With 5 bases clipped from V and 1 base from J, the junction kept 9 bases outside the gene matches. The CDR3 DNA reads TGTGCCAGCAGCAAGGGGGGACAGGGTTTATCCTACGAGCAGTACTTC. Translated, it gives CASSKGGQGLSYEQYF.

This chain connects TRBV12-5 to TRBJ1-1; D is unresolved. Trimming shortened V by 1 base and J by 2 bases, and 8 bases separated the two germline ends. Germline V gene lookup returns CDR1 LGHNT and CDR2 FRNRAP. This CDR3 region has 14 residues. The CDR3 nucleotides are TGTGCTAGTGGTTTGGGGGGTAGAAACACTGAAGCTTTCTTT. It is translated as CASGLGGRNTEAFF.